This note documents a single TCR beta chain sequence. Each subset's genomic DNA was split evenly across several immunoSEQ plates. The protocol was immunoSEQ multiplex PCR, while the TCRdb copy is restricted to in-frame clones and leaves out a portion. The profile covers 2 million to 2.5 million clones, with roughly 93% appearing a single time and approximately 0.37% taken by the ten largest. This sample was included in a study of shared clonotypes between healthy human individuals. V was pared by 3 bases and J by 4 bases, with 9 bases of the junction left unmatched. CDR1 and CDR2 from the germline V gene are SGHTA and FQGNSA. The CDR3 runs 19 residues.

Material for sequencing was naive CD4+ T cells from PBMCs. Subset meaning: CD45RA+ positively selected. This receptor was identified in a man in his late teens or twenties in good health. Some clones in this sample may be carry-over from other donors' samples. V usage is TRBV7-2 and J usage is TRBJ2-2; 15 bases fit TRBD2. The CDR3 DNA follows: TGTGCCAGCAGCTTTAGGACTAGCGGGAGGGCCAAAAGCACCGGGGAGCTGTTTTTT. Translating gives CASSFRTSGRAKSTGELFF.